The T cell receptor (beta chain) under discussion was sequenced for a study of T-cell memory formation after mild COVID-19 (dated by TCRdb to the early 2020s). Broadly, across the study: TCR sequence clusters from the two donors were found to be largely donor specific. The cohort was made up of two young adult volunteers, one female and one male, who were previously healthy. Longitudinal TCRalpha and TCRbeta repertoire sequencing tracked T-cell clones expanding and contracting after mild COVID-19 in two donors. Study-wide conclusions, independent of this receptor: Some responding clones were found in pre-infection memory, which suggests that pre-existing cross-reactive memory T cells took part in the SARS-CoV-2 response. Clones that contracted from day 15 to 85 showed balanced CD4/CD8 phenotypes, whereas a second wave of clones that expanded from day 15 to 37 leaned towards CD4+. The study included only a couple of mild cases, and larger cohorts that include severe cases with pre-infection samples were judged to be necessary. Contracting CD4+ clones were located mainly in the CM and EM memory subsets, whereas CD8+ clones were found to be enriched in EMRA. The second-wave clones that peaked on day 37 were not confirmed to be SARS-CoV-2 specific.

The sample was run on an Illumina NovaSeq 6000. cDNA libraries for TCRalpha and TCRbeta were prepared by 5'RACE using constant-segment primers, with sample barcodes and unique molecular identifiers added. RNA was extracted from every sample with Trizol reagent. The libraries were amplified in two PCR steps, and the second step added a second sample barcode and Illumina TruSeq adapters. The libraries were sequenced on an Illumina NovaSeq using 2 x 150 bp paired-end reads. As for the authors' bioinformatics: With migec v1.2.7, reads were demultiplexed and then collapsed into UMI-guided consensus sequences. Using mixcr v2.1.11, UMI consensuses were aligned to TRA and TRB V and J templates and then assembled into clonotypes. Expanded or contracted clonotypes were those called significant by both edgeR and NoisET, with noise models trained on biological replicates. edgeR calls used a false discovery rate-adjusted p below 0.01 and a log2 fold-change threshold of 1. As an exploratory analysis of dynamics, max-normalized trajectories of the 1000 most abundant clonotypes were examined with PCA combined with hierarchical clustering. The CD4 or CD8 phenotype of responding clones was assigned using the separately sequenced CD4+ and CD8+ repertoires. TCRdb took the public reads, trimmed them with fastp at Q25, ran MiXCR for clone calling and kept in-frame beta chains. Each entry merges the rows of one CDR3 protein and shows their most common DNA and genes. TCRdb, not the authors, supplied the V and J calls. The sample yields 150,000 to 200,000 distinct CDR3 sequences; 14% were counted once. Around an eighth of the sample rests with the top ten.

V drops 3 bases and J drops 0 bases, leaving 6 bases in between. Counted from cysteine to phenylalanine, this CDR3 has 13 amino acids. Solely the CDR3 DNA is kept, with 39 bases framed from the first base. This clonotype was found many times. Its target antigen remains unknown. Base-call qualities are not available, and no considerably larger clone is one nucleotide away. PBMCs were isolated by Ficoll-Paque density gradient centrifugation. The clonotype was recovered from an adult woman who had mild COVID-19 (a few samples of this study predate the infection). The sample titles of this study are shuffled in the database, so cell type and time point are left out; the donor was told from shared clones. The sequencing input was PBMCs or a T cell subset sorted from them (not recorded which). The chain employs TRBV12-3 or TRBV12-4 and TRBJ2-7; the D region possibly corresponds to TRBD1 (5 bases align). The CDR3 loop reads CASSLTVSYEQYF. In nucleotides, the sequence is TGTGCCAGCAGTTTGACAGTCTCCTACGAGCAGTACTTC.